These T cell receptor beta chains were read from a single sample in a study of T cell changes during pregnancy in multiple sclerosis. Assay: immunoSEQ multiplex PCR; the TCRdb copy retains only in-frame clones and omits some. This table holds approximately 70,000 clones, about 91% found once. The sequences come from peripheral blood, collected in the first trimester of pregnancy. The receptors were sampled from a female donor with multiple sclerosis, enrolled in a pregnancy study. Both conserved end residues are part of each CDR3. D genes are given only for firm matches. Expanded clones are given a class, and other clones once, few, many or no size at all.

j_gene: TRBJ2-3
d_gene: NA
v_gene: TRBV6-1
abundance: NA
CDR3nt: TGTGCCAGCATTTCAGGGGACCCAATCACAGATACGCAGTATTTT
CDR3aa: CASISGDPITDTQYF

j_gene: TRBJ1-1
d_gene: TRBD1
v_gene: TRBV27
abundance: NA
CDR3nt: TGTGCCAGCAGTTTTGGGACAGGGCTGAACACTGAAGCTTTCTTT
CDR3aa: CASSFGTGLNTEAFF

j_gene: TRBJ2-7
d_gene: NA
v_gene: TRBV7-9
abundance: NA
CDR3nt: TGTGCCAGCAGCTCGAGGCCCCACTACGAGCAGTACTTC
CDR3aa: CASSSRPHYEQYF

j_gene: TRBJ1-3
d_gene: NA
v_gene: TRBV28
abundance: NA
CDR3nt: TGTGCCAGCAGCCGGTGGAGGTCGGGAAACACCATATATTTT
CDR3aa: CASSRWRSGNTIYF

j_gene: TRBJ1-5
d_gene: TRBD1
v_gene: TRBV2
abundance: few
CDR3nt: TGTGCCAGCAGCTACAGGGGGCGAGATCAGCCCCAGCATTTT
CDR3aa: CASSYRGRDQPQHF

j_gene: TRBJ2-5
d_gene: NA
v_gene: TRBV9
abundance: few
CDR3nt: TGTGCCAGCAGCGCGTCGCCGGGACAAGGCGCGGAGACCCAGTACTTC
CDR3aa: CASSASPGQGAETQYF

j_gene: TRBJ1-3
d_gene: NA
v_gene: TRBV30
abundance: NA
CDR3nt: TGTGCCTGGAGTAGAGGGACTCCCTCTGGAAACACCATATATTTT
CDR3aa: CAWSRGTPSGNTIYF

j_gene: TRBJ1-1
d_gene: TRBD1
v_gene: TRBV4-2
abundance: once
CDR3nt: TGTGCCAGCAGCCGCAAACCGGGACAGGACACTGAAGCTTTCTTT
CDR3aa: CASSRKPGQDTEAFF

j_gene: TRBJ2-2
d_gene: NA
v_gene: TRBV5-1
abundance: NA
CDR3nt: TGCGCCAGCAGCTTCCCAGGGTTCCCCACCGGGGAGCTGTTTTTT
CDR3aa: CASSFPGFPTGELFF

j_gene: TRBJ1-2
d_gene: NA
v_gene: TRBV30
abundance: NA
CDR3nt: TGTGCCGCCGCGCGGGGGGGCTTCAACTATGGCTACACCTTC
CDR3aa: CAAARGGFNYGYTF

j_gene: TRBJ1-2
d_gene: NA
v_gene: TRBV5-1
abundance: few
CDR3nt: TGCGCCAGCAGTCCGGACGGGAATTATGGCTACACCTTC
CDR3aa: CASSPDGNYGYTF

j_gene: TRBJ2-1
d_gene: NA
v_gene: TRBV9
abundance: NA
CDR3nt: TGTGCCAGCAGCGTAGTAGGCTGGAGATCCCCAATGTTCTTC
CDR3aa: CASSVVGWRSPMFF

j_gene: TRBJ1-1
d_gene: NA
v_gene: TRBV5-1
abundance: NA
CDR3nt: TGCGCCAGCAGCTTGAATCGGGGGTTAGGCACTGAAGCTTTCTTT
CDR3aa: CASSLNRGLGTEAFF

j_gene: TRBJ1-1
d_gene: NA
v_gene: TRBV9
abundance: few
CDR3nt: TGTGCCAGCAGCTTCCTGACAGCGATGAACACTGAAGCTTTCTTT
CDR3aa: CASSFLTAMNTEAFF

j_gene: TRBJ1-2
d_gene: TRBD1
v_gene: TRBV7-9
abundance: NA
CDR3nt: TGTGCCAGCAGCTTAGGTCTACGACAGGGTGGCGGTAACTATGGCTACACCTTC
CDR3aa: CASSLGLRQGGGNYGYTF

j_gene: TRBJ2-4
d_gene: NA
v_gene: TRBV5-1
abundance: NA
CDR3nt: TGCGCCAGCAGCTTGGGGACCTCAGCCGGGGACATTCAGTACTTC
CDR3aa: CASSLGTSAGDIQYF

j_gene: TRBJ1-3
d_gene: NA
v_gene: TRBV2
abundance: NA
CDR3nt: TGTGCCAGCAGTACACTTAACCGGGAGAGCTCTGGAAACACCATATATTTT
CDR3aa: CASSTLNRESSGNTIYF

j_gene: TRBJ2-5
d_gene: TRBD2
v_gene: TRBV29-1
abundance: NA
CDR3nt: TGCAGCGGTGGACTAGCGGGAGTACAAGAGACCCAGTACTTC
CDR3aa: CSGGLAGVQETQYF

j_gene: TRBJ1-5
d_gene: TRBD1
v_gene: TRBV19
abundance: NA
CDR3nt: TGTGCCAGTAGTATCCAGGACAGGTCAGGTCAGCCCCAGCATTTT
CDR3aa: CASSIQDRSGQPQHF

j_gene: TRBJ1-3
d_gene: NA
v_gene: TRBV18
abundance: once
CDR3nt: TGTGCCAGCTCACCCTCGGGATCTGGAAACACCATATATTTT
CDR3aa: CASSPSGSGNTIYF

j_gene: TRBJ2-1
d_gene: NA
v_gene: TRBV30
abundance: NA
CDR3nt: TGTGCCTGCCCCCGGGGAGCGGGTATCTACAATGAGCAGTTCTTC
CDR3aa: CACPRGAGIYNEQFF

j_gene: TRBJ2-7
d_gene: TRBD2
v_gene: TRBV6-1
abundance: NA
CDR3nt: TGTGCCAGCAGGGTTAGCGGGAGAACGTACGAGCAGTACTTC
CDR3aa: CASRVSGRTYEQYF

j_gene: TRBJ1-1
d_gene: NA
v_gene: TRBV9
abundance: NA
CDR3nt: TGTGCCAGCAGCGTAGGCACGGACATCCTGAACACTGAAGCTTTCTTT
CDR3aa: CASSVGTDILNTEAFF

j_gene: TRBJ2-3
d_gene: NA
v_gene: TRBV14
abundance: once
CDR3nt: TGTGCCAGCAGCCAAGAATTCGCGGCAGATACGCAGTATTTT
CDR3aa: CASSQEFAADTQYF

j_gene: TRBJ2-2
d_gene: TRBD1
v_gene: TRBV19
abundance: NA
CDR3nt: TGTGCCAGTAAAAGCCGGACAGGGAGTGGAAACACCGGGGAGCTGTTTTTT
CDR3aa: CASKSRTGSGNTGELFF

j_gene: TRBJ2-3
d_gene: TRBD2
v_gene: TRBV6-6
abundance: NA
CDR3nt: TGTGCCAGCAAACCCAGCGGGGACACAGATACGCAGTATTTT
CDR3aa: CASKPSGDTDTQYF

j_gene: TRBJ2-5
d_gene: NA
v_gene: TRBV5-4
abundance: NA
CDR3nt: TGTGCCAGCAGCTTCGCAGGGAGGATGGAAGAGACCCAGTACTTC
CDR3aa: CASSFAGRMEETQYF

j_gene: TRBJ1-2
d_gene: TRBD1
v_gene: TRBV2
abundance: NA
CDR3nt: TGTGCCAGCAGTGTTAGGGGGCAAGCTAACTATGGCTACACCTTC
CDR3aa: CASSVRGQANYGYTF

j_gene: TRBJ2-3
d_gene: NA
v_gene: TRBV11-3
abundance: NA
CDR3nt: TGTGCCAGCAGTAAGGGGGGGGGCGTCACAGATACGCAGTATTTT
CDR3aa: CASSKGGGVTDTQYF

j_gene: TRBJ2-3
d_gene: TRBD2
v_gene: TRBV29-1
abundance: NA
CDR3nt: TGCAGCGTCAACGGACTAGCGGGAGGGCCGGGCACAGATACGCAGTATTTT
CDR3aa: CSVNGLAGGPGTDTQYF

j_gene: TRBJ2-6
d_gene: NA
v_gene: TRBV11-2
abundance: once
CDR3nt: TGTGCCAGCAGCCCCGAACCATACGGACAGCCTGGGACCAACGTCCTGACTTTC
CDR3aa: CASSPEPYGQPGTNVLTF

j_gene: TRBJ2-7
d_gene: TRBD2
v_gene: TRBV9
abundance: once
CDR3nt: TGTGCCAGCAGCGCTACGACTAGCGGGACCGACGAGCAGTACTTC
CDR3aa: CASSATTSGTDEQYF

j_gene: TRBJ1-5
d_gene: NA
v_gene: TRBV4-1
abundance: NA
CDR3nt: TGCGCCAGCAGCCAAGTCCGAACAGGGTTAAATCAGCCCCAGCATTTT
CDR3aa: CASSQVRTGLNQPQHF

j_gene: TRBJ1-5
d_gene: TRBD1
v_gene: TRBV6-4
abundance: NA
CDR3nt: TGTGCCAGCATTTTCCCACAGGGGGCTTTTTCAAGCAATCAGCCCCAGCATTTT
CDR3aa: CASIFPQGAFSSNQPQHF

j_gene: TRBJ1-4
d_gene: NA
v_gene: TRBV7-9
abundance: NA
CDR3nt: TGTGCCAGCAGCTTAGAAGGCCGGGGAGGAGAAAAACTGTTTTTT
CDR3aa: CASSLEGRGGEKLFF

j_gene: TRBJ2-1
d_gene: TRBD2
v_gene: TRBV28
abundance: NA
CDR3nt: TGTGCCAGCAGTCCATGGACTAGCGGGAGTAAGAATGAGCAGTTCTTC
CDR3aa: CASSPWTSGSKNEQFF

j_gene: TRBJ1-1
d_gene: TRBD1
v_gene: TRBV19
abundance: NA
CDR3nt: TGTGCCAGTAGTATGAAGGACAGGGAAGCTTTCTTT
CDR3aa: CASSMKDREAFF

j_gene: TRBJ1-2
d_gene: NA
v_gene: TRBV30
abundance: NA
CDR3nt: TGTGCCTGGGGAAGCGGCGGCTACACCTTC
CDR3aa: CAWGSGGYTF

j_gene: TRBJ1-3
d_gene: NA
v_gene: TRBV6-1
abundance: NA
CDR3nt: TGTGCCAGCAGTGATCCGGCTCGAGGGCCTGGAAACACCATATATTTT
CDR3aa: CASSDPARGPGNTIYF

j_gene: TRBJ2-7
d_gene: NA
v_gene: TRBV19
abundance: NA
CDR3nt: TGTGCCAGTAGTATAAATGGACAAACCTACGAGCAGTACTTC
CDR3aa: CASSINGQTYEQYF

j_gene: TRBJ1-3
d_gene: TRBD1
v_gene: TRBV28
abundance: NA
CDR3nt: TGTGCCAGCGGGATGCAGGGGGCCGGAAACACCATATATTTT
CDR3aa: CASGMQGAGNTIYF